This is a list of T cell receptor beta chains from one sample in a study of blood T cells in healthy people across ages. TCRdb processed the 5' RACE reads anew with MiXCR; each CDR3 protein has one entry. There are hundreds of thousands of distinct CDR3 sequences in the sample; around 43% occur only once, and 15% to 25% lies in the top ten. The specimen sequenced was blood. These receptor sequences come from a man aged 55 to 70 in good health. Both conserved end residues are part of each CDR3. A D gene is named only where the DNA matches it firmly. For some rows the clone size is stated as once, few or many, or as a class when expanded; others skip it.

CSATPTAGGGFF | TGCAGTGCTACGCCTACGGCGGGGGGCGGGTTCTTC | - | TRBV20-1 | TRBD2 | TRBJ2-1
CASSVSTGGGGYTF | TGTGCCAGCAGCGTATCAACAGGGGGAGGAGGCTACACCTTC | - | TRBV6-4 | TRBD1 | TRBJ1-2
CATSRDRTSEGEQFF | TGTGCCACCAGCAGAGATCGAACTAGCGAGGGTGAGCAGTTCTTC | - | TRBV15 | TRBD2 | TRBJ2-1
CASRAGGLMDEQFF | TGTGCCAGCAGAGCAGGGGGGCTGATGGATGAGCAGTTCTTC | - | TRBV5-6 | - | TRBJ2-1
CSAGSGAGYTF | TGCAGTGCTGGTAGTGGGGCTGGCTACACCTTC | - | TRBV20-1 | - | TRBJ1-2
CASSKGADGYTF | TGTGCCAGCAGTAAGGGGGCTGATGGCTACACCTTC | - | TRBV25-1 | TRBD1 | TRBJ1-2
CASSLGGVTSEQYF | TGTGCCAGCAGCTTGGGGGGGGTAACGAGCGAGCAGTACTTC | few | TRBV5-5 | - | TRBJ2-7
CSAFDRPQGTEAFF | TGCAGTGCTTTCGACAGGCCCCAGGGCACTGAAGCTTTCTTT | - | TRBV20-1 | - | TRBJ1-1
CASSYLRDWQETQYF | TGTGCCAGCAGTTATCTCAGGGACTGGCAAGAGACCCAGTACTTC | - | TRBV6-2/TRBV6-3 | - | TRBJ2-5
CASRPTGLGYTF | TGTGCCAGCAGGCCAACAGGGCTTGGCTACACCTTC | - | TRBV6-2/TRBV6-3 | - | TRBJ1-2
CASSPAVGAGEQYF | TGTGCCAGCTCACCTGCCGTAGGGGCTGGCGAGCAGTACTTC | few | TRBV18 | - | TRBJ2-7
CASSDRQGQETQYF | TGCGCCAGCAGTGATCGGCAGGGACAAGAGACCCAGTACTTC | - | TRBV10-1 | - | TRBJ2-5
CATSDPSGGAFNEQFF | TGTGCCACCAGTGACCCTAGCGGGGGGGCTTTCAATGAGCAGTTCTTC | - | TRBV24-1 | TRBD2 | TRBJ2-1
CSARDPRKQDHLLDEKLFF | TGCAGTGCTAGAGATCCGCGGAAGCAGGACCACTTGCTGGATGAAAAACTGTTTTTT | few | TRBV20-1 | - | TRBJ1-4
CASSNREPKQFF | TGTGCCAGCAGCAACCGGGAACCCAAGCAGTTCTTC | many | TRBV7-2 | - | TRBJ2-1
CTSSSLQPGYNEQFF | TGTACCAGCAGCTCCCTCCAGCCGGGATACAATGAGCAGTTCTTC | - | TRBV3-1 | - | TRBJ2-1
CASSGSVRGTKETQFF | TGTGCCAGCAGCGGGTCGGTCAGGGGAACAAAAGAGACCCAGTTCTTC | - | TRBV7-9 | - | TRBJ2-1
CASSLSGQFAAIQYF | TGTGCCAGCAGTTTATCAGGGCAGTTTGCGGCCATTCAGTACTTC | few | TRBV28 | - | TRBJ2-4
CASTHLGDLTAEAFF | TGCGCCAGCACCCATTTAGGGGACCTTACCGCTGAAGCTTTCTTT | - | TRBV5-1 | - | TRBJ1-1
CAGSERFYNSPLHF | TGTGCCGGCAGTGAACGATTCTATAATTCACCCCTCCACTTT | - | TRBV6-1 | - | TRBJ1-6
CASSLLAGGGEQYF | TGCGCCAGCAGCTTACTAGCGGGGGGAGGCGAGCAGTACTTC | - | TRBV5-1 | TRBD2 | TRBJ2-7
CASSQEATGQNTEAFF | TGCGCCAGCAGCCAAGAAGCGACAGGGCAGAACACTGAAGCTTTCTTT | - | TRBV4-3 | TRBD1 | TRBJ1-1